These T cell receptor beta chains were read from a single sample in a study of yellow fever vaccine responses in identical twins. TCRdb re-called the RT-PCR reads through MiXCR, storing one row per CDR3 protein. This sample carries 15,000 to 20,000 distinct CDR3 sequences, roughly three quarters of them seen once, and the ten largest clones take roughly 2.4%. Sequences were derived from T cells from blood (PBMCs), unsorted or a sorted subset (not recorded which), sampled before or after yellow fever vaccination (not recorded which). These receptors all come from a woman under 30 who received the yellow fever vaccine. Each CDR3 is given with its conserved first and last residue. The order of the fields is V gene, clone size, J gene, D gene, CDR3 protein, CDR3 DNA. D genes are given only for firm matches. The listing skips clone size in some rows; elsewhere it reads once, few, many or a size class.

V: TRBV12-3/TRBV12-4; size: NA; J: TRBJ1-2; D: NA; CDR3: CASSQSSLYGYTF; DNA: TGTGCCAGCAGCCAGAGTTCCCTCTATGGCTACACCTTC
V: TRBV7-2; size: NA; J: TRBJ2-2; D: NA; CDR3: CASSPRLGTTGELFF; DNA: TGTGCCAGCAGTCCTCGACTAGGAACCACCGGGGAGCTGTTTTTT
V: TRBV2; size: NA; J: TRBJ2-5; D: NA; CDR3: CASSEAEETQYF; DNA: TGTGCCAGCAGTGAGGCTGAAGAGACCCAGTACTTC
V: TRBV6-1; size: NA; J: TRBJ1-1; D: NA; CDR3: CASATRRAEAFF; DNA: TGTGCCAGCGCCACCCGGAGGGCTGAAGCTTTCTTT
V: TRBV15; size: NA; J: TRBJ1-1; D: TRBD1; CDR3: CATSRPRDRGFPHTEAFF; DNA: TGTGCCACCAGCAGACCCCGGGACAGGGGGTTTCCACACACTGAAGCTTTCTTT
V: TRBV7-6; size: few; J: TRBJ2-1; D: NA; CDR3: CASSFRDNEQFF; DNA: TGTGCCAGCAGCTTTCGGGACAATGAGCAGTTCTTC
V: TRBV20-1; size: NA; J: TRBJ2-7; D: NA; CDR3: CSASNPQDPSYEQYF; DNA: TGCAGTGCTAGTAACCCGCAGGATCCATCCTACGAGCAGTACTTC
V: TRBV13; size: NA; J: TRBJ1-1; D: NA; CDR3: CATPKNTEAFF; DNA: TGTGCCACCCCGAAAAACACTGAAGCTTTCTTT
V: TRBV24-1; size: NA; J: TRBJ1-5; D: NA; CDR3: CATSDFGNQPQHF; DNA: TGTGCCACCAGTGATTTTGGGAATCAGCCCCAGCATTTT
V: TRBV6-2/TRBV6-3; size: NA; J: TRBJ2-3; D: NA; CDR3: CASSYSRVEGTDTQYF; DNA: TGTGCCAGCAGTTACTCGAGGGTGGAGGGCACAGATACGCAGTATTTT
V: TRBV6-1; size: once; J: TRBJ2-3; D: TRBD2; CDR3: CASTTTSGVPDTQYF; DNA: TGTGCCAGCACTACTACTAGCGGGGTTCCAGATACGCAGTATTTT
V: TRBV7-9; size: NA; J: TRBJ2-2; D: NA; CDR3: CASSLSGELFF; DNA: TGTGCCAGCAGCTTATCCGGGGAGCTGTTTTTT
V: TRBV9; size: NA; J: TRBJ2-7; D: TRBD2; CDR3: CASSDGLAGTYEQYF; DNA: TGTGCCAGCAGCGACGGACTAGCGGGAACCTACGAGCAGTACTTC
V: TRBV12-3/TRBV12-4; size: NA; J: TRBJ2-3; D: TRBD2; CDR3: CASSLARSSGTPDTQYF; DNA: TGTGCCAGCAGTTTAGCAAGGTCTAGCGGGACCCCAGATACGCAGTATTTT
V: TRBV28; size: NA; J: TRBJ1-3; D: NA; CDR3: CATKGFSGNTIYF; DNA: TGTGCCACTAAGGGGTTTTCTGGAAACACCATATATTTT
V: TRBV18; size: NA; J: TRBJ2-5; D: NA; CDR3: CASSPAWGIQYF; DNA: TGTGCCAGCTCACCAGCATGGGGTATCCAGTACTTC
V: TRBV5-1; size: NA; J: TRBJ2-1; D: NA; CDR3: CASSFISSAMRYYNEQFF; DNA: TGCGCCAGCAGCTTTATATCTTCGGCCATGAGGTATTACAATGAGCAGTTCTTC
V: TRBV28; size: NA; J: TRBJ2-2; D: NA; CDR3: CASSLDPLTGELFF; DNA: TGTGCCAGCAGTTTAGACCCGTTGACCGGGGAGCTGTTTTTT
V: TRBV2; size: NA; J: TRBJ2-2; D: TRBD1; CDR3: CASSVGTANTGELFF; DNA: TGTGCCAGCAGTGTGGGGACAGCGAACACCGGGGAGCTGTTTTTT
V: TRBV5-6; size: NA; J: TRBJ2-1; D: NA; CDR3: CATEPGNEQFF; DNA: TGTGCCACCGAGCCTGGGAATGAGCAGTTCTTC
V: TRBV24-1; size: NA; J: TRBJ1-6; D: NA; CDR3: CATGVGWASPLHF; DNA: TGTGCCACCGGAGTGGGGTGGGCTTCACCCCTCCACTTT
V: TRBV7-6; size: NA; J: TRBJ1-2; D: NA; CDR3: CASSSGQHNYGYTF; DNA: TGTGCCAGCAGCTCAGGACAGCATAACTATGGCTACACCTTC
V: TRBV10-1; size: NA; J: TRBJ1-2; D: NA; CDR3: CASSTSRSYGYTF; DNA: TGCGCCAGCAGTACCTCCAGAAGCTATGGCTACACCTTC
V: TRBV19; size: few; J: TRBJ2-2; D: NA; CDR3: CASTDRRELFF; DNA: TGTGCCAGTACGGATCGGCGGGAGCTGTTTTTT
V: TRBV7-2; size: NA; J: TRBJ1-2; D: NA; CDR3: CASSPGVGYTF; DNA: TGTGCCAGCAGCCCAGGCGTTGGCTACACCTTC
V: TRBV29-1; size: NA; J: TRBJ1-3; D: NA; CDR3: CSVEDIGNTIYF; DNA: TGCAGCGTTGAAGACATAGGAAACACCATATATTTT
V: TRBV4-1; size: NA; J: TRBJ1-1; D: NA; CDR3: CASSQEGRTTEAFF; DNA: TGCGCCAGCAGCCAAGAAGGACGGACCACTGAAGCTTTCTTT
V: TRBV5-5; size: once; J: TRBJ2-3; D: NA; CDR3: CASSLKGTDTDTQYF; DNA: TGTGCCAGCAGCTTGAAGGGGACCGACACAGATACGCAGTATTTT
V: TRBV20-1; size: NA; J: TRBJ1-4; D: NA; CDR3: CSARTQNEKLFF; DNA: TGCAGTGCTAGGACGCAAAATGAAAAACTGTTTTTT
V: TRBV24-1; size: NA; J: TRBJ2-3; D: TRBD2; CDR3: CATGGLHTDTQYF; DNA: TGTGCCACCGGGGGACTACACACAGATACGCAGTATTTT
V: TRBV28; size: few; J: TRBJ2-7; D: NA; CDR3: CASSGSVGYEQYF; DNA: TGTGCCAGCAGTGGATCAGTGGGATACGAGCAGTACTTC
V: TRBV6-1; size: NA; J: TRBJ2-1; D: TRBD2; CDR3: CASTKREGRASHEQFF; DNA: TGTGCCAGCACCAAACGGGAGGGAAGAGCCTCCCATGAGCAGTTCTTC
V: TRBV29-1; size: NA; J: TRBJ1-1; D: NA; CDR3: CSVVPGEVTEAFF; DNA: TGCAGCGTTGTTCCAGGGGAGGTCACTGAAGCTTTCTTT
V: TRBV11-1; size: NA; J: TRBJ2-7; D: NA; CDR3: CASKEGVSPYYEQYF; DNA: TGTGCCAGCAAAGAGGGAGTGTCTCCCTACTACGAGCAGTACTTC
V: TRBV24-1; size: NA; J: TRBJ2-3; D: TRBD2; CDR3: CATSLASGGTDTQYF; DNA: TGTGCCACCAGTCTAGCTAGCGGGGGCACAGATACGCAGTATTTT
V: TRBV5-1; size: NA; J: TRBJ2-5; D: NA; CDR3: CASTLGGAQETQYF; DNA: TGCGCCAGCACCTTGGGGGGGGCACAGGAGACCCAGTACTTC
V: TRBV7-2; size: NA; J: TRBJ2-5; D: TRBD2; CDR3: CASSLSTSGSLKTQYF; DNA: TGTGCCAGCAGCTTATCGACTAGCGGGAGTTTAAAGACCCAGTACTTC
V: TRBV3-1; size: few; J: TRBJ2-7; D: NA; CDR3: CASSPSGYEQYF; DNA: TGTGCCAGCAGCCCCTCCGGTTACGAGCAGTACTTC
V: TRBV7-9; size: few; J: TRBJ2-1; D: NA; CDR3: CASSLASNEQFF; DNA: TGTGCCAGCAGCTTAGCGAGCAATGAGCAGTTCTTC
V: TRBV2; size: NA; J: TRBJ2-5; D: NA; CDR3: CASSAGETQYF; DNA: TGTGCCAGCAGTGCAGGGGAGACCCAGTACTTC
V: TRBV18; size: NA; J: TRBJ1-2; D: NA; CDR3: CASSPGGEGGYTF; DNA: TGTGCCAGCTCACCAGGGGGCGAGGGTGGCTACACCTTC
V: TRBV20-1; size: few; J: TRBJ2-4; D: TRBD2; CDR3: CSARDLYGRENIQYF; DNA: TGCAGTGCTAGAGATCTCTACGGGCGGGAGAACATTCAGTACTTC
V: TRBV10-3; size: NA; J: TRBJ1-1; D: TRBD1; CDR3: CAISTGGDTEAFF; DNA: TGTGCCATCAGCACAGGGGGGGACACTGAAGCTTTCTTT
V: TRBV29-1; size: once; J: TRBJ2-5; D: NA; CDR3: CSVLQETQYF; DNA: TGCAGCGTTCTTCAAGAGACCCAGTACTTC
V: TRBV29-1; size: NA; J: TRBJ2-1; D: TRBD2; CDR3: CSVSTSPYNEQFF; DNA: TGCAGCGTCTCGACTAGCCCCTACAATGAGCAGTTCTTC
V: TRBV3-1; size: NA; J: TRBJ2-7; D: NA; CDR3: CASSQTVSGYEQYF; DNA: TGTGCCAGCAGCCAGACCGTCTCAGGGTACGAGCAGTACTTC
V: TRBV10-2; size: NA; J: TRBJ1-2; D: NA; CDR3: CASNGQPNNYGYTF; DNA: TGCGCCAGCAATGGACAGCCTAATAACTATGGCTACACCTTC